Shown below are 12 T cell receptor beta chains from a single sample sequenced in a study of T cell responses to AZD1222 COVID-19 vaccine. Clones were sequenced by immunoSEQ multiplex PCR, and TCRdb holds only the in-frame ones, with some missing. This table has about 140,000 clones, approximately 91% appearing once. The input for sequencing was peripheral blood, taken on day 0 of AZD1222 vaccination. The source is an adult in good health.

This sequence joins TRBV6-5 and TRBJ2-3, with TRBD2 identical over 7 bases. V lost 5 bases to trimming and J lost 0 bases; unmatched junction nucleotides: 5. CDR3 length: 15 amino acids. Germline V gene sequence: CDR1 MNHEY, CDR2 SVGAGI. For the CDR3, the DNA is TGTGCCAGCAGTCCCCTAGCGGTCAGCACAGATACGCAGTATTTT. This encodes CASSPLAVSTDTQYF.

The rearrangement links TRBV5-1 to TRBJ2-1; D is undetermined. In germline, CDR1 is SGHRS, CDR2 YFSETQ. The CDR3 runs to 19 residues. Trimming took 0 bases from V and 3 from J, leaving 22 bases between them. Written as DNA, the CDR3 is TGCGCCAGCAGCTTGGGTAGCTTCCGTGGGCAGGCTATCTACAATGAGCAGTTCTTC. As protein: CASSLGSFRGQAIYNEQFF.

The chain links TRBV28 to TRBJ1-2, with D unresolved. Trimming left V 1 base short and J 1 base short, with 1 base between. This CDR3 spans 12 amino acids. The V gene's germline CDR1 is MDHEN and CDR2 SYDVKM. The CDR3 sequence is CASSLFNYGYTF. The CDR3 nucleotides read TGTGCCAGCAGTTTATTTAACTATGGCTACACCTTC.

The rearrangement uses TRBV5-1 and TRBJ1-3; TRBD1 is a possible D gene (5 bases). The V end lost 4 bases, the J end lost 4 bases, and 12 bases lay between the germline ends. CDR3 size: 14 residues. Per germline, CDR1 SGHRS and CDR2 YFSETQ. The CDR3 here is CASSPQGAGNTIYF. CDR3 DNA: TGCGCCAGCAGCCCACAAGGGGCGGGAAACACCATATATTTT.

The CDR3 DNA follows: TGTGCCAGCAGTGACTCGACAGGGGGCTCTGGCTACACCTTC. Translated, it gives CASSDSTGGSGYTF. The chain employs TRBV6-4 and TRBJ1-2; 10 bases fit TRBD1. CDR1 and CDR2 (germline): MRHNA, SNTAGT. The ends lost 0 bases at V and 7 bases at J; junction bases unmatched: 2. The CDR3 consists of 14 residues.

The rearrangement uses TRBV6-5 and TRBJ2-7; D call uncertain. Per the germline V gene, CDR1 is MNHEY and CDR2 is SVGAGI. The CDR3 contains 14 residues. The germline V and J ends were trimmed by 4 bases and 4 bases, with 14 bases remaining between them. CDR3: CASSLTAAGYEQYF. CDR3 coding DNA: TGTGCCAGCAGTTTGACCGCGGCAGGATACGAGCAGTACTTC.

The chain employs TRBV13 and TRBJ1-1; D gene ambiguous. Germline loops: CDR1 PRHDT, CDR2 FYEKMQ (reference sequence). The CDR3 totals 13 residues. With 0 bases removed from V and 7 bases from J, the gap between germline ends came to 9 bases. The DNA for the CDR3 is TGTGCCAGCAGCTTAGGCGGAGAGGGTGAAGCTTTCTTT. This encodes CASSLGGEGEAFF.

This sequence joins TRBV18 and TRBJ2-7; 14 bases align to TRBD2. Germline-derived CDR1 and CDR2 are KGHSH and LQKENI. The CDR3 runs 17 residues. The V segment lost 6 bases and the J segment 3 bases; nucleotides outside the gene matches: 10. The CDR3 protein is CASSRGTSGGQVYEQYF. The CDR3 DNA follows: TGTGCCAGCTCCCGAGGGACTAGCGGGGGCCAAGTCTACGAGCAGTACTTC.

CDR3 nucleotides: TGTGCCAGCAGCCAAGAGGCAGGGACAGGGGTTTCGGGGGGCTACACCTTC. It is translated as CASSQEAGTGVSGGYTF. The chain links TRBV3-1 (or the pseudogene TRBV3-2) to TRBJ1-2; TRBD1 matches at 10 bases. V was pared by 0 bases and J by 8 bases, with 12 bases of the junction left unmatched. Germline V gene lookup returns CDR1 LGHDT and CDR2 YNNKEL (reference sequence). This CDR3 spans 17 amino acids.

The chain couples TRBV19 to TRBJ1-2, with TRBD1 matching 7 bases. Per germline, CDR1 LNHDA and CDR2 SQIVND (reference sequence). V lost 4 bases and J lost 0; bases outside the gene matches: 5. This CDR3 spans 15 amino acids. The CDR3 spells CASSTTGPANYGYTF. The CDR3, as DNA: TGTGCCAGTAGTACGACAGGGCCGGCTAACTATGGCTACACCTTC.

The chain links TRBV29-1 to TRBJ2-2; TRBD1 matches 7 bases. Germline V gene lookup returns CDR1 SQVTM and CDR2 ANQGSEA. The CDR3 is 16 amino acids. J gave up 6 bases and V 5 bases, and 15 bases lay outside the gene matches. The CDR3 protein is CSVREGWDSRSGELFF. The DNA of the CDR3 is TGCAGCGTTCGAGAGGGATGGGACAGTCGTTCCGGGGAGCTGTTTTTT.

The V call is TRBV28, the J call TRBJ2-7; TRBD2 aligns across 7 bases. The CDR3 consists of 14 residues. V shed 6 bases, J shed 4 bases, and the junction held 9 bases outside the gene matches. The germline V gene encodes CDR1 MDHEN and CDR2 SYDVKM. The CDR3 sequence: CASSRGSPGYEQYF. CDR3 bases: TGTGCCAGCAGCCGCGGGAGCCCGGGTTACGAGCAGTACTTC.